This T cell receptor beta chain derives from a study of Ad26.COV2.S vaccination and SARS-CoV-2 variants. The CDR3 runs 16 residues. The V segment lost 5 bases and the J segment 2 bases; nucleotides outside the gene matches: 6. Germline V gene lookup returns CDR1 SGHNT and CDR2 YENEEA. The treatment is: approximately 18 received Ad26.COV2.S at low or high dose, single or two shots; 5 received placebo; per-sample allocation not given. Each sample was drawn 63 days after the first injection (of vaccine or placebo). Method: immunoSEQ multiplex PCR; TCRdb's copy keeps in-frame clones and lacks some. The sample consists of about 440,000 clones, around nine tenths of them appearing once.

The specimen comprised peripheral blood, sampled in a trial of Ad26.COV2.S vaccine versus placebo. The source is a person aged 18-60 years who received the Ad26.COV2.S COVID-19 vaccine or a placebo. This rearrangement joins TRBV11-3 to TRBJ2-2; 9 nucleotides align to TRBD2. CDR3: CASSPSGTSNTGELFF. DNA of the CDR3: TGTGCCAGCAGCCCATCCGGGACTAGCAACACCGGGGAGCTGTTTTTT.